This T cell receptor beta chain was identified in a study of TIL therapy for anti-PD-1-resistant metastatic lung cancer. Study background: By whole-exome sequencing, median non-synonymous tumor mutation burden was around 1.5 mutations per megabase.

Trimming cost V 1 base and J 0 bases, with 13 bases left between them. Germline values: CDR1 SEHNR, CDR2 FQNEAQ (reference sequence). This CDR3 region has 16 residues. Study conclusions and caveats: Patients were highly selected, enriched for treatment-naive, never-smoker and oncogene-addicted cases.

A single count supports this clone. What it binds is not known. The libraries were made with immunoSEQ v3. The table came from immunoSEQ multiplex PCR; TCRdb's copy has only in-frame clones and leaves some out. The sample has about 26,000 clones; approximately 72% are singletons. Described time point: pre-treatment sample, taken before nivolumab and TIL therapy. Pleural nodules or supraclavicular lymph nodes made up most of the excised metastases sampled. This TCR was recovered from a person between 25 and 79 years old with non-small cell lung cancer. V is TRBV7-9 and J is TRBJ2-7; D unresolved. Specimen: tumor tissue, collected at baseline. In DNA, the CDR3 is TGTGCCAGCAGCTTAGGACGTGGAAGTCGCTCCTACGAGCAGTACTTC. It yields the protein CASSLGRGSRSYEQYF. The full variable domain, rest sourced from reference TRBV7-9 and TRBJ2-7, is DTGVSQNPRHKITKRGQNVTFRCDPISEHNRLYWYRQTLGQGPEFLTYFQNEAQLEKSRLLSDRFSAERPKGSFSTLEIQRTEQGDSAMYLCASSLGRGSRSYEQYFGPGTRLTVT.